This T cell receptor (beta chain) appears in the sequencing data of a study of CD8 T cells in Susac syndrome. An amount of RNA that ranged from roughly 0.45 to 1 ug was reverse transcribed with random hexamers. From the immunoSEQ multiplex PCR reads, TCRdb called clonotypes with MiXCR, one entry per CDR3 protein. The repertoire holds 100,000 to 150,000 distinct CDR3 sequences, with around 95% as singletons. In this sample, this clonotype turned up a few times. Germline-derived CDR1 and CDR2 are MNHEY and SVGAGI. The CDR3 length is 11 residues. Trimming shortened V by 3 bases and J by 7 bases, and 6 bases separated the two germline ends.

This chain links TRBV6-5 with TRBJ1-1; D ambiguous. Source material: CD8+ T cells from PBMCs. The receptor's source is a human donor with Susac syndrome. The CDR3 reads CASSYGIEAFF. CDR3 nucleotides: TGTGCCAGCAGTTATGGGATTGAAGCTTTCTTT.